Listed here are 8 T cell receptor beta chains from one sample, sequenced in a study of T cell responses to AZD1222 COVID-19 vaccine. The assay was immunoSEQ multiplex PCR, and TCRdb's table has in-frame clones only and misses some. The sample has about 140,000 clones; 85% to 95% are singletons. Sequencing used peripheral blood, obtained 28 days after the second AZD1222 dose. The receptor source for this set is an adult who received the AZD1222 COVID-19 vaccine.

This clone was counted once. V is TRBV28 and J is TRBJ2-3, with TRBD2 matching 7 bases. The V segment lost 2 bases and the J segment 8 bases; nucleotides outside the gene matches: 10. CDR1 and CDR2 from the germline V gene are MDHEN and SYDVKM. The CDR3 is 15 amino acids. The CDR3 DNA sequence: TGTGCCAGCAGTTTACGGCTAGCGGAAACAACTACGCAGTATTTT. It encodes CASSLRLAETTTQYF.

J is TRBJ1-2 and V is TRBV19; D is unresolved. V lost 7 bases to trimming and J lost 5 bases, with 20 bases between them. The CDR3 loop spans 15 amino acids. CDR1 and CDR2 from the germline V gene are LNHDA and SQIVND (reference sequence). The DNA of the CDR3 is TGTGCCAGTACCAGTAGGAACGGCTGGCTTTATGGCTACACCTTC. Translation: CASTSRNGWLYGYTF.

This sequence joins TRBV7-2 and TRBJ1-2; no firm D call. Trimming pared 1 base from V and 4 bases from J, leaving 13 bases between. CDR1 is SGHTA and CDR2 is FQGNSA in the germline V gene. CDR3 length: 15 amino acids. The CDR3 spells CASSLDSRDLYGYTF. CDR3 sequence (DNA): TGTGCCAGCAGCTTAGACTCGCGGGATCTCTATGGCTACACCTTC.

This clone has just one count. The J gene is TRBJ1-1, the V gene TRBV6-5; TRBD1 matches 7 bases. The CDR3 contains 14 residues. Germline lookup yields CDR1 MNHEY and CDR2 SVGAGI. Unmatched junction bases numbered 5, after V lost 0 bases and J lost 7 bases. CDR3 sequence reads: CASSYSNRGIEAFF. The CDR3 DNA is TGTGCCAGCAGTTACTCGAACAGGGGCATTGAAGCTTTCTTT.

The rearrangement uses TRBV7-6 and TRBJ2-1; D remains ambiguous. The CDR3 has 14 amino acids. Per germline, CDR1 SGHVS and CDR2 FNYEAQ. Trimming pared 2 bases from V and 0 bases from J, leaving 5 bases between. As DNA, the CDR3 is TGTGCCAGCAGCTTATCCAGCTCCTACAATGAGCAGTTCTTC. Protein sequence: CASSLSSSYNEQFF.

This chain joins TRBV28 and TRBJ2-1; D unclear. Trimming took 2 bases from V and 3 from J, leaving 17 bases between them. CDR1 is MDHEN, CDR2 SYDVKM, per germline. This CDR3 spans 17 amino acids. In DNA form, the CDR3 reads TGTGCCAGCAGTTTACCTGGCGTAATAGCTTTCTACAATGAGCAGTTCTTC. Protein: CASSLPGVIAFYNEQFF.

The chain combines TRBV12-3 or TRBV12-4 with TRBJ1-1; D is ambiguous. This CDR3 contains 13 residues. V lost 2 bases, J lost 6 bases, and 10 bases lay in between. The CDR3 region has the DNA TGTGCCAGCAGTTTAAGTTCGGACGCTGAAGCTTTCTTT. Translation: CASSLSSDAEAFF.

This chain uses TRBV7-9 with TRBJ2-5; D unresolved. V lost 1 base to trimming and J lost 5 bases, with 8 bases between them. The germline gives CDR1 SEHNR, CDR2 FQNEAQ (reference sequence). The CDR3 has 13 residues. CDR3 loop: CASSLGSRETQYF. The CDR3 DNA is TGTGCCAGCAGCTTAGGGTCCAGGGAGACCCAGTACTTC.